This entry lists 27 T cell receptor beta chains sequenced from one sample in a study of CD8 T cells in Susac syndrome. The authors reverse transcribed roughly 0.5 to 1 ug RNA with random hexamers. TCRdb reprocessed the immunoSEQ multiplex PCR reads with MiXCR, giving one entry per CDR3 protein. The data contain 180,000 or so distinct CDR3 sequences, around 94% of them singletons. Sequencing used CD4+ T cells from PBMCs. These receptors came from a human donor in good health.

The genes are TRBV7-9 and TRBJ1-2; D might be TRBD1 (5 bases). This CDR3 is 12 amino acids long. V lost 4 bases and J lost 7, with 10 bases in between. CDR1 is SEHNR, CDR2 FQNEAQ, per germline (reference sequence). This chain's CDR3 is CASSSGEGGYTF. CDR3 coding DNA: TGTGCCAGCAGCTCGGGGGAAGGTGGCTACACCTTC.

The chain uses TRBV4-3 and TRBJ2-5, with TRBD2 identical over 14 bases. J was trimmed by 2 bases and V by 3 bases; bases with no gene match: 2. Per the germline V gene, CDR1 is LGHNA and CDR2 is YSLEER. This CDR3 spans 16 amino acids. The CDR3 DNA reads TGCGCCAGCAGCCACGGGACTAGCGGGGGACAAGAGACCCAGTACTTC. Its protein product is CASSHGTSGGQETQYF.

The CDR3 DNA is TGTGCCAGCAGCCAGCCCGGGACAGGGGATTCACCCCTCCACTTT. Translating gives CASSQPGTGDSPLHF. This rearrangement joins TRBV3-1 to TRBJ1-6; TRBD1 aligns across 10 bases. V was clipped by 3 bases and J by 8 bases; unmatched bases: 4. Germline V CDR1 and CDR2: LGHDT, YNNKEL (reference sequence). The CDR3 spans 15 residues.

The rearrangement joins TRBV29-1 to TRBJ1-5; D possibly corresponds to TRBD1 (5 bases). This CDR3 has 13 amino acids. The germline V gene encodes CDR1 SQVTM and CDR2 ANQGSEA. Deletions cut 4 bases from V and 6 bases from J, with 13 bases between. The DNA for the CDR3 is TGCAGCGTTGCCCGAGGGAGGGGTCAGCCCCAGCATTTT. It is translated as CSVARGRGQPQHF.

V usage is TRBV25-1 and J usage is TRBJ1-2; D unresolved. Germline CDR1 MGHDK, CDR2 SYGVNS. V was clipped by 5 bases and J by 2 bases, with 9 bases between them. This CDR3 is 13 amino acids long. The CDR3 loop reads CASSREGNYGYTF. DNA for the CDR3: TGTGCCAGCAGTCGGGAGGGAAACTATGGCTACACCTTC.

V gene TRBV15 combines with J gene TRBJ2-3; 8 bases match TRBD1. This CDR3 is 13 amino acids long. Germline CDR1 reads LNHNV; CDR2 reads YYDKDF (reference sequence). The ends lost 5 bases at V and 4 bases at J; junction bases unmatched: 2. The CDR3 region is CATSAGGADTQYF. CDR3 nucleotide sequence: TGTGCCACCAGCGCAGGGGGCGCAGATACGCAGTATTTT.

V gene TRBV20-1 combines with J gene TRBJ2-1, with TRBD2 identical over 10 bases. Germline V CDR1 and CDR2: DFQATT, SNEGSKA (reference sequence). The CDR3 is 14 residues long. V shed 5 bases and J 8 bases; nucleotides not matched to a gene: 9. The CDR3 DNA is TGCAGTGCTGTCCATAGCGGGGGGAGTGATGAGCAGTTCTTC. Translation gives CSAVHSGGSDEQFF.

The rearrangement links TRBV5-1 to TRBJ2-6; 8 bases agree with TRBD1. J lost 3 bases, V lost 4 bases, and 6 bases had no gene match. Germline CDR1 reads SGHRS; CDR2 reads YFSETQ. CDR3 size: 16 residues. The CDR3 region has the DNA TGCGCCAGCAGCCCCCGGACAGGGCTTGGGGCCAACGTCCTGACTTTC. It specifies CASSPRTGLGANVLTF.

V and J are TRBV7-3 and TRBJ2-3; possibly TRBD1 for D (5 bases). From germline, CDR1 is SGHTA and CDR2 FQGTGA. This CDR3 comprises 14 residues. V was shortened by 5 bases and J by 8 bases, with 17 bases between the two germline ends. The CDR3 nucleotides read TGTGCCAGCAGCCGTTCTTCTGGGGCAACTACGCAGTATTTT. It is translated as CASSRSSGATTQYF.

V usage is TRBV2 and J usage is TRBJ1-1; D is possibly TRBD1 (5 bases). The CDR3 has 15 residues. Germline assignment: CDR1 SNHLY and CDR2 FYNNEI. The germline V and J ends were trimmed by 7 bases and 0 bases, with 15 bases remaining between them. The CDR3 DNA is TGTGCCAGCACCCTCCGGGACGGTTTGAACACTGAAGCTTTCTTT. It specifies CASTLRDGLNTEAFF.

The CDR3 nucleotides are TGTGCCAGCAGCCAAGCGTTAGGCAGGGCCGAGCAGTTCTTC. Translating it yields CASSQALGRAEQFF. The chain employs TRBV3-1 and TRBJ2-1; D possibly corresponds to TRBD1 (5 bases). CDR1 is LGHDT, CDR2 YNNKEL, per germline (reference sequence). This CDR3 is 14 amino acids long. Trimming left V 1 base short and J 10 bases short, with 14 bases between.

This CDR3 is CAWSVGGAYGYTF. DNA for the CDR3: TGTGCCTGGAGTGTGGGGGGGGCCTATGGCTACACCTTC. The rearrangement uses TRBV30 and TRBJ1-2, with D possibly TRBD1 on 6 matching bases. V was trimmed by 0 bases and J by 4 bases, leaving 9 bases between them. Germline lookup yields CDR1 GTSNPN and CDR2 SVGIG (reference sequence). CDR3 size: 13 residues.

The CDR3 region has the DNA TGTGCCAGCAGTGCCCCACCAGAGACCCAGTACTTC. Translating gives CASSAPPETQYF. This rearrangement joins TRBV12-3 or TRBV12-4 to TRBJ2-5; no reliable D call. Trimming shortened V by 5 bases and J by 4 bases, and 8 bases separated the two germline ends. The CDR3 loop spans 12 amino acids.

The gene calls are TRBV29-1 and TRBJ1-1; 10 nucleotides line up with TRBD1. With V trimmed by 7 bases and J by 11 bases, 10 bases remained unmatched. This CDR3 has 12 amino acids. Looked up from germline, CDR1 is SQVTM and CDR2 is ANQGSEA. The CDR3 region is CSEARTGGIAFF. The CDR3 DNA follows: TGCAGCGAGGCACGGACAGGGGGAATTGCTTTCTTT. Drawing the rest from reference TRBV29-1 and TRBJ1-1, the complete variable domain is SAVISQKPSRDICQRGTSLTIQCQVDSQVTMMFWYRQQPGQSLTLIATANQGSEATYESGFVIDKFPISRPNLTFSTLTVSNMSPEDSSIYLCSEARTGGIAFFGQGTRLTVV.

The V gene is TRBV7-3, the J gene TRBJ2-3; TRBD2 aligns across 8 bases. The V gene's germline CDR1 is SGHTA and CDR2 FQGTGA. V gave up 2 bases and J gave up 0 bases; unmatched junction bases: 10. CDR3 size: 18 residues. The DNA for the CDR3 is TGTGCCAGCAGCTTATTCGGGATGACTAGCGTGAGCACAGATACGCAGTATTTT. This translates into CASSLFGMTSVSTDTQYF.

This clonotype was found once. The chain recombines TRBV18 with TRBJ2-7; D possibly corresponds to TRBD1 (5 bases). Trimming removed 6 bases at V and 2 bases at J, with 14 bases between. The CDR3 is made up of 14 amino acids. Germline V gives CDR1 KGHSH, CDR2 LQKENI. CDR3 loop: CASSTGALTYEQYF. The CDR3 region has the DNA TGTGCCAGCTCTACAGGAGCCTTGACCTACGAGCAGTACTTC.

The count of this clonotype is one. This chain links TRBV12-3 or TRBV12-4 with TRBJ1-5, with 11 bases matching TRBD1. CDR3 length equals 17 residues. With V trimmed by 6 bases and J by 7 bases, 14 bases remained unmatched. The DNA of the CDR3 is TGTGCCAGCAGCTCGGGGTGGGGGACAGGGGGTTACCAGCCCCAGCATTTT. It specifies CASSSGWGTGGYQPQHF.

The chain has TRBV4-3 and TRBJ2-1, with D tentatively TRBD1 (5 bases). This CDR3 is 15 amino acids long. Germline CDR1 LGHNA, CDR2 YSLEER. Trimming shortened V by 0 bases and J by 8 bases, and 14 bases separated the two germline ends. The CDR3 reads CASSQDRAGWDEQFF. The CDR3 bases are TGCGCCAGCAGCCAAGATAGGGCAGGGTGGGATGAGCAGTTCTTC.

The chain couples TRBV20-1 to TRBJ2-7, with 10 bases fitting TRBD1. Germline values: CDR1 DFQATT, CDR2 SNEGSKA (reference sequence). This CDR3 has 12 amino acids. The junction had 3 bases not matched to a gene; V was cut back by 6 bases and J by 4 bases. Written as DNA, the CDR3 is TGCAGTGCACCGGACAGGGGGTACGAGCAGTACTTC. Residues: CSAPDRGYEQYF.

The rearrangement joins TRBV5-6 to TRBJ2-5; 8 bases are shared with TRBD1. This CDR3 has 15 amino acids. CDR1 and CDR2 (germline): SGHDT, YYEEEE. V lost 3 bases and J lost 2; bases outside the gene matches: 6. The CDR3 region has the DNA TGTGCCAGCAGCTCCCCCAGGGGGCCACAAGAGACCCAGTACTTC. Translation gives CASSSPRGPQETQYF.

The DNA for the CDR3 is TGTGCCAGCGGGGACAGGGACAGCTATGGCTACACCTTC. Protein product: CASGDRDSYGYTF. The rearrangement uses TRBV27 and TRBJ1-2, with 9 bases matching TRBD1. Unmatched junction bases numbered 5, after V lost 8 bases and J lost 4 bases. Germline loops: CDR1 MNHEY, CDR2 SMNVEV (reference sequence). This CDR3 contains 13 residues.

This chain connects TRBV29-1 to TRBJ2-5; 7 nucleotides align to TRBD2. Germline V gene data show CDR1 as SQVTM and CDR2 as ANQGSEA. This CDR3 has 15 amino acids. The ends lost 2 bases at V and 7 bases at J; junction bases unmatched: 13. The CDR3 DNA follows: TGCAGCGTTGAACGGTTAGCGAGGACGGGGGGGACCCAGTACTTC. Its protein product is CSVERLARTGGTQYF.

J is TRBJ1-1 and V is TRBV6-2 or TRBV6-3, with a tentative D call TRBD1 (6 bases). The CDR3 runs 14 residues. V was pared by 5 bases and J by 6 bases, with 16 bases between. Looked up from germline, CDR1 is MNHEY and CDR2 is SVGEGT. The chain's CDR3 is CASSPRGGEAEAFF. DNA of the CDR3: TGTGCCAGCAGTCCTCGAGGGGGGGAGGCTGAAGCTTTCTTT.

V is TRBV30 and J is TRBJ1-5; D may be TRBD1 (5 bases). The germline V gene encodes CDR1 GTSNPN and CDR2 SVGIG (reference sequence). Deletions cut 1 base from V and 4 bases from J, with 8 bases between. The CDR3 consists of 13 residues. The CDR3 protein is CAWSGGGNQPQHF. The CDR3 coding sequence is TGTGCCTGGAGTGGGGGGGGAAATCAGCCCCAGCATTTT.

The chain employs TRBV6-2 or TRBV6-3 and TRBJ2-2; D might be TRBD1 (6 bases). Germline assignment: CDR1 MNHEY and CDR2 SVGEGT. Trimming stripped 2 bases from V and 8 bases from J, with 6 bases between. CDR3 size: 12 residues. The CDR3 reads CASSYQGGELFF. The CDR3 coding sequence is TGTGCCAGCAGTTACCAGGGGGGGGAGCTGTTTTTT.

The V gene is TRBV7-2, the J gene TRBJ2-1; TRBD2 matches at 9 bases. The germline V gene encodes CDR1 SGHTA and CDR2 FQGNSA. The V gene end was trimmed by 6 bases and the J gene end by 9 bases; junction bases not matched to a gene: 12. CDR3 size: 15 residues. CDR3 bases: TGTGCCAGCAGTATCAGGGCGGGGGGGCTAGGTGAGCAGTTCTTC. This codes for CASSIRAGGLGEQFF. Variable domain in full (rest from reference TRBV7-2 and TRBJ2-1): GAGVSQSPSNKVTEKGKDVELRCDPISGHTALYWYRQSLGQGLEFLIYFQGNSAPDKSGLPSDRFSAERTGGSVSTLTIQRTQQEDSAVYLCASSIRAGGLGEQFFGPGTRLTVL.

The chain combines TRBV14 with TRBJ1-1; D not resolved. The CDR3 runs to 13 residues. CDR1 is SGHDN and CDR2 is FVKESK in the germline V gene. V was clipped by 0 bases and J by 1 base, with 3 bases between them. In nucleotides, the CDR3 is TGTGCCAGCAGCCAAGACTGGAACACTGAAGCTTTCTTT. It translates to CASSQDWNTEAFF.